This T cell receptor (beta chain) derives from a study of monozygotic twins with inflammatory bowel disease. The CDR3 is 15 amino acids. Germline loops: CDR1 SQVTM, CDR2 ANQGSEA. TCRdb reprocessed the 5' RACE reads, keeping one entry per CDR3 protein, no DNA. This listing includes a few hundred thousand distinct CDR3 sequences. The sequence was obtained from a human donor with ulcerative colitis or Crohn's disease, or a healthy co-twin of an affected twin (not recorded which). Sequences were obtained from blood. The rearrangement uses TRBV29-1 and TRBJ2-3; the D call of TRBD2 rests on TCRdb alone, since no DNA is present to check it. CDR3 region: CSVGAASGLTDTQYF.